This entry lists 20 T cell receptor beta chains sequenced from one sample in a study of cytomegalovirus exposure and HLA in healthy donors. Amplification used 60 Vbeta primers and 13 Jbeta primers. Profiled with immunoSEQ multiplex PCR; TCRdb holds only in-frame clones, not every one. In the table there are roughly 120,000 clones, 60% to 75% of which are singletons. Material for sequencing was PBMCs. The origin of the receptors is a woman between 50 and 59 years old in good health and CMV-seropositive.

This clone was seen more than once but under ten times. The V gene is TRBV7-9, the J gene TRBJ2-3; 13 bases line up with TRBD2. From germline, CDR1 is SEHNR and CDR2 FQNEAQ (reference sequence). This CDR3 is 16 amino acids long. J lost 5 bases, V lost 4 bases, and 6 bases had no gene match. The CDR3 nucleotides are TGTGCCAGCAGCTACCGGACTAGCGGGGGTTTAGATACGCAGTATTTT. Its protein product is CASSYRTSGGLDTQYF.

The chain employs TRBV19 and TRBJ1-2, with D possibly being TRBD1 (6 bases). The germline CDR1 and CDR2 sequences are LNHDA and SQIVND (reference sequence). Between the trimmed V and J ends, which lost 1 base and 3 bases, there was a span of 12 bases. This CDR3 comprises 15 residues. Here the CDR3 reads CASSIGRGGYYGYTF. The DNA for the CDR3 is TGTGCCAGTAGTATAGGCAGGGGCGGTTACTATGGCTACACCTTC.

This chain uses TRBV19 with TRBJ1-1, with 12 bases fitting TRBD1. The CDR3 consists of 16 residues. V lost 5 bases, J lost 4 bases, and 8 bases stayed unmatched. The germline V gene encodes CDR1 LNHDA and CDR2 SQIVND (reference sequence). CDR3 sequence: CASSVPRDRGLTEAFF. The CDR3 nucleotides are TGTGCCAGTAGTGTACCGAGGGACAGGGGGCTCACTGAAGCTTTCTTT.

V usage is TRBV9 and J usage is TRBJ1-3, with D tentatively TRBD1 (6 bases). CDR1 is SGDLS, CDR2 YYNGEE, per germline. V was trimmed by 3 bases and J by 0 bases, leaving 13 bases between them. The CDR3 sequence is 16 residues long. The CDR3 spells CASSGGQRSSGNTIYF. The CDR3 region has the DNA TGTGCCAGCAGCGGTGGACAGCGCTCCTCTGGAAACACCATATATTTT.

In this sample, this clone turned up a few times. The chain joins TRBV7-9 to TRBJ1-6, with TRBD1 matching over 7 bases. The CDR3 loop spans 14 amino acids. The germline CDR1 and CDR2 sequences are SEHNR and FQNEAQ (reference sequence). V was clipped by 5 bases and J by 7 bases; unmatched bases: 5. Here the CDR3 reads CASSPGQVNSPLHF. The CDR3 DNA is TGTGCCAGCAGCCCAGGACAGGTGAATTCACCCCTCCACTTT.

CDR3 residues: CASRSGGGPIYEQFF. The CDR3 DNA sequence: TGTGCCAGCAGAAGTGGCGGAGGGCCGATCTATGAGCAGTTCTTC. The V and J genes are TRBV11-2 and TRBJ2-1, with D possibly matching TRBD2 (6 bases). Germline CDR1 and CDR2: SGHAT and FQNNGV. This CDR3 is built from 15 residues. Trimming removed 6 bases from V and 8 bases from J, with 20 bases in between.

V usage is TRBV4-1 and J usage is TRBJ2-7; a possible D gene is TRBD2 (5 bases). The germline V gene has CDR1 MGHRA and CDR2 YSYEKL. The CDR3 runs to 16 residues. V dropped 0 bases and J dropped 5 bases, with 17 bases sitting between them. The CDR3 spells CASSQDPRVERNEQYF. The CDR3 coding sequence is TGCGCCAGCAGCCAAGATCCGCGAGTTGAGCGGAACGAGCAGTACTTC.

This sequence joins TRBV5-1 and TRBJ1-2; 7 nucleotides agree with TRBD1. The CDR3 is made up of 16 amino acids. Germline CDR1 SGHRS, CDR2 YFSETQ. Trimming at V came to 2 bases and at J to 5 bases, leaving 12 bases not matched to a gene. As DNA, the CDR3 is TGCGCCAGCAGCTTTGGTAGAGAGGGGGCGGTATATGGCTACACCTTC. It is translated as CASSFGREGAVYGYTF.

The chain carries TRBV13 and TRBJ2-2, with TRBD1 identical over 10 bases. This CDR3 is built from 14 residues. Germline CDR1 reads PRHDT; CDR2 reads FYEKMQ (reference sequence). The ends lost 6 bases at V and 6 bases at J; junction bases unmatched: 4. CDR3 nucleotide sequence: TGTGCCAGCAGAGACGACAGGGGGCCCGGGGAGCTGTTTTTT. Residues: CASRDDRGPGELFF.

The gene calls are TRBV11-1 and TRBJ1-1; D is possibly TRBD1 (5 bases). The CDR3 consists of 14 residues. With 3 bases removed from V and 5 bases from J, the gap between germline ends came to 13 bases. CDR1 and CDR2 from the germline V gene are SGHAT and FQDESV (reference sequence). CDR3 sequence: CASSFGGRGTEAFF. The CDR3 bases are TGTGCCAGCAGCTTCGGGGGTCGGGGAACTGAAGCTTTCTTT. The complete variable domain, with remaining parts taken from reference TRBV11-1 and TRBJ1-1, reads EAEVAQSPRYKITEKSQAVAFWCDPISGHATLYWYRQILGQGPELLVQFQDESVVDDSQLPKDRFSAERLKGVDSTLKIQPAELGDSAMYLCASSFGGRGTEAFFGQGTRLTVV.

Only a few counts were recorded for this clone. The J gene is TRBJ2-7, the V gene TRBV15; no clear D. The germline V gene encodes CDR1 LNHNV and CDR2 YYDKDF (reference sequence). The CDR3 totals 15 residues. V dropped 1 base and J dropped 1 base, with 11 bases sitting between them. As DNA, the CDR3 is TGTGCCACCAGCAGAGCACTAACCCAATCCTACGAGCAGTACTTC. This translates into CATSRALTQSYEQYF. The variable domain in full, with the rest retrieved from reference TRBV15 and TRBJ2-7, is DAMVIQNPRYQVTQFGKPVTLSCSQTLNHNVMYWYQQKSSQAPKLLFHYYDKDFNNEADTPDNFQSRRPNTSFCFLDIRSPGLGDTAMYLCATSRALTQSYEQYFGPGTRLTVT.

V and J are TRBV10-3 and TRBJ2-7; no clear D gene. The CDR3 runs 11 residues. Germline V gene sequence: CDR1 ENHRY, CDR2 SYGVKD. V lost 0 bases to trimming and J lost 7 bases, with 4 bases between them. This CDR3 reads CAISESREQYF. The CDR3 DNA sequence: TGTGCCATCAGTGAGTCACGGGAGCAGTACTTC.

V gene TRBV7-8 combines with J gene TRBJ1-2, with 9 bases matching TRBD1. CDR1 is SGHVS and CDR2 is FQNEAQ in the germline V gene. The CDR3 consists of 14 residues. J gave up 8 bases and V 5 bases, and 9 bases lay outside the gene matches. The CDR3 reads CASSLSDRGGGYTF. The CDR3, as DNA: TGTGCCAGCAGCCTATCGGACAGGGGAGGCGGCTACACCTTC. The full variable domain, rest sourced from reference TRBV7-8 and TRBJ1-2, is GAGVSQSPRYKVAKRGQDVALRCDPISGHVSLFWYQQALGQGPEFLTYFQNEAQLDKSGLPSDRFFAERPEGSVSTLKIQRTQQEDSAVYLCASSLSDRGGGYTFGSGTRLTVV.

The gene calls are TRBV19 and TRBJ1-6; tentative D call: TRBD1 (5 bases). CDR1 is LNHDA and CDR2 is SQIVND in the germline V gene (reference sequence). Trimming removed 5 bases at V and 3 bases at J, with 11 bases between. The length of the CDR3 is 15 residues. CDR3 DNA: TGTGCCAGTAGTCCTACGGGGGACTATAATTCACCCCTCCACTTT. Translated, it gives CASSPTGDYNSPLHF.

This chain uses TRBV6-5 with TRBJ1-2, with 7 bases lining up with TRBD1. The trim removed 6 bases at V and 6 bases at J, leaving 10 bases unmatched. The CDR3 is 14 residues long. Germline CDR1 reads MNHEY; CDR2 reads SVGAGI. CDR3 sequence: CASRRDRERHGYTF. The DNA of the CDR3 is TGTGCCAGCAGGAGAGACAGGGAGCGGCATGGCTACACCTTC.

J is TRBJ1-2 and V is TRBV18; D not resolved. V lost 2 bases to trimming and J lost 3 bases, with 13 bases between them. Germline V lookup: CDR1 KGHSH, CDR2 LQKENI. The CDR3 contains 15 residues. The CDR3 protein is CASSPTMAGYYGYTF. The CDR3 DNA reads TGTGCCAGCTCACCAACTATGGCGGGGTACTATGGCTACACCTTC.

This chain joins TRBV7-2 and TRBJ2-5, with 11 bases matching TRBD2. With 5 bases clipped from V and 5 bases from J, the junction kept 7 bases outside the gene matches. CDR3 length: 15 amino acids. Germline CDR1 is SGHTA and CDR2 is FQGNSA. The CDR3: CASSLSGGARETQYF. The CDR3 coding sequence is TGTGCCAGCAGCCTTAGCGGGGGGGCAAGGGAGACCCAGTACTTC.

This clone has ten or more counts. The CDR3 sequence: CASRRDRATEAFF. The CDR3 DNA reads as TGTGCCAGCAGGCGGGACAGGGCCACTGAAGCTTTCTTT. The genes are TRBV2 and TRBJ1-1; 9 positions agree with TRBD1. Trimming cost V 6 bases and J 4 bases; bases outside gene matches: 3. The CDR3 is 13 residues long. Germline values: CDR1 SNHLY, CDR2 FYNNEI. Full variable domain (remainder filled in from reference TRBV2 and TRBJ1-1): EPEVTQTPSHQVTQMGQEVILRCVPISNHLYFYWYRQILGQKVEFLVSFYNNEISEKSEIFDDQFSVERPDGSNFTLKIRSTKLEDSAMYFCASRRDRATEAFFGQGTRLTVV.

This chain uses TRBV5-1 with TRBJ2-1; 8 bases are a match to TRBD2. After removal of 0 bases from V and 9 bases from J, the junction contained 14 bases not matched to a gene. Germline V CDR1 and CDR2: SGHRS, YFSETQ. The CDR3 is made up of 17 amino acids. In DNA, the CDR3 is TGCGCCAGCAGCTTGGACCTCGGGACTAGGCGAATGGTTGAGCAGTTCTTC. It translates to CASSLDLGTRRMVEQFF.

The chain carries TRBV19 and TRBJ2-1, with 8 bases lining up with TRBD2. Germline CDR1 is LNHDA and CDR2 is SQIVND (reference sequence). The CDR3 has 14 amino acids. V shed 7 bases and J 4 bases; nucleotides not matched to a gene: 6. The CDR3 reads CASKGAGAYNEQFF. CDR3 DNA sequence: TGTGCCAGTAAGGGAGCGGGGGCTTACAATGAGCAGTTCTTC.